The rows below give T cell receptor beta chains drawn from one sample of a study of T cell responses to AZD1222 COVID-19 vaccine. Profiling relied on immunoSEQ multiplex PCR, and the TCRdb table lists in-frame clones only, not all of them. Of 100,000 or so clones detected, roughly 89% appear once; the ten largest clones hold about two fifths. This specimen was peripheral blood, taken 28 days after the second AZD1222 dose. The receptors shown here come from an adult who received the AZD1222 COVID-19 vaccine. Both conserved end residues are part of each CDR3. The order of the fields is D gene, CDR3 length, clone size, V gene, J gene, CDR3 protein, CDR3 DNA. A D gene is named only where the DNA matches it firmly. A clone size is listed for some rows: how often the clone was seen (once, few, many), or a class if it is expanded.

d_call: NA
cdr3_length: 15
clone_size: NA
v_call: TRBV21-1
j_call: TRBJ1-3
cdr3_aa: CAIPGHRHSGNTIYF
cdr3_nt: TGTGCCATACCGGGACACCGACACTCTGGAAACACCATATATTTT

d_call: NA
cdr3_length: 16
clone_size: NA
v_call: TRBV4-3
j_call: TRBJ2-3
cdr3_aa: CASSQDRLGLTDTQYF
cdr3_nt: TGCGCCAGCAGCCAAGATCGATTGGGCCTCACAGATACGCAGTATTTT

d_call: NA
cdr3_length: 13
clone_size: NA
v_call: TRBV30
j_call: TRBJ1-2
cdr3_aa: CAWSHPWHPGDTF
cdr3_nt: TGTGCCTGGAGTCACCCGTGGCACCCAGGGGACACCTTC

d_call: NA
cdr3_length: 15
clone_size: NA
v_call: TRBV7-2
j_call: TRBJ2-7
cdr3_aa: CASSPSRGGTYEQYF
cdr3_nt: TGTGCCAGCAGCCCTTCCCGGGGCGGAACCTACGAGCAGTACTTC

d_call: TRBD2
cdr3_length: 17
clone_size: NA
v_call: TRBV24-1
j_call: TRBJ2-2
cdr3_aa: CATSDPLTSGNTGELFF
cdr3_nt: TGTGCCACCAGTGACCCGCTGACTAGCGGGAATACCGGGGAGCTGTTTTTT

d_call: TRBD1
cdr3_length: 13
clone_size: once
v_call: TRBV12-3/TRBV12-4
j_call: TRBJ2-7
cdr3_aa: CASSLGTGGGPYF
cdr3_nt: TGTGCCAGCAGCCTCGGGACAGGGGGCGGGCCGTACTTC

d_call: NA
cdr3_length: 15
clone_size: NA
v_call: TRBV18
j_call: TRBJ2-7
cdr3_aa: CASSQGNRVSYEQYF
cdr3_nt: TGTGCCAGCTCGCAGGGGAACCGGGTCTCCTACGAGCAGTACTTC

d_call: NA
cdr3_length: 14
clone_size: NA
v_call: TRBV30
j_call: TRBJ2-1
cdr3_aa: CAWSAGRTDNEQFF
cdr3_nt: TGTGCCTGGAGCGCCGGGCGGACCGACAATGAGCAGTTCTTC

d_call: TRBD2
cdr3_length: 15
clone_size: NA
v_call: TRBV7-2
j_call: TRBJ2-7
cdr3_aa: CASSHRTSGSYEQYF
cdr3_nt: TGTGCCAGCAGCCACCGGACTAGCGGGAGCTACGAGCAGTACTTC

d_call: NA
cdr3_length: 18
clone_size: once
v_call: TRBV14
j_call: TRBJ2-3
cdr3_aa: CASSQDSLGTASTDTQYF
cdr3_nt: TGTGCCAGCAGCCAAGATAGTCTAGGGACCGCTAGCACAGATACGCAGTATTTT

d_call: TRBD1
cdr3_length: 15
clone_size: NA
v_call: TRBV7-9
j_call: TRBJ1-2
cdr3_aa: CASSPGQGITSGYTF
cdr3_nt: TGTGCCAGCAGCCCCGGACAGGGGATAACTAGTGGCTACACCTTC

d_call: NA
cdr3_length: 15
clone_size: few
v_call: TRBV7-8
j_call: TRBJ1-1
cdr3_aa: CASSLEADWSTEAFF
cdr3_nt: TGTGCCAGCAGCTTAGAGGCGGATTGGAGCACTGAAGCTTTCTTT